The rows below give T cell receptor beta chains drawn from one sample of a study of human thymus T cells. The protocol was immunoSEQ multiplex PCR, while the TCRdb copy is restricted to in-frame clones and leaves out a portion. The sample lists about 46,000 clones, 95% occurring once. Sequencing used blood. The receptors were gathered from a girl under three years old with a congenital heart defect but otherwise immunologically healthy. Each CDR3 is given with its conserved first and last residue. A D gene is named only where the DNA matches it firmly. Some rows mark clone size as missing; the rest say once, few, many or name a class of expanded clone.

>TRBD2|TRBV5-1|TRBJ2-3|NA
CASSLAYAGDSTDTQYF
TGCGCCAGCAGCTTGGCCTATGCGGGAGATAGCACAGATACGCAGTATTTT
>TRBD2|TRBV28|TRBJ2-7|NA
CASSLARAGGPRGEQYF
TGTGCCAGCAGTTTAGCTCGAGCGGGAGGGCCAAGAGGCGAGCAGTACTTC
>NA|TRBV11-2|TRBJ2-3|NA
CASSPQLAVTQYF
TGTGCCAGCAGCCCCCAACTAGCCGTTACGCAGTATTTT
>NA|TRBV5-5|TRBJ1-5|NA
CASSFDRYQPQHF
TGTGCCAGCAGCTTTGATCGTTATCAGCCCCAGCATTTT
>NA|TRBV5-4|TRBJ1-1|NA
CASSLATMLGNTEAFF
TGTGCCAGCAGCTTGGCAACGATGCTGGGGAACACTGAAGCTTTCTTT
>NA|TRBV25-1|TRBJ2-1|NA
CASTQGGRDNEQFF
TGTGCCAGCACCCAGGGCGGACGAGACAATGAGCAGTTCTTC
>NA|TRBV19|TRBJ1-4|NA
CASSLRGLNEKLFF
TGTGCCAGTAGTCTTCGGGGGCTAAATGAAAAACTGTTTTTT
>NA|TRBV7-2|TRBJ2-3|NA
CASSLVFPRDSRVDTQYF
TGTGCCAGCAGCTTAGTATTCCCCCGGGATTCGAGGGTCGATACGCAGTATTTT
>NA|TRBV10-3|TRBJ2-5|NA
CAISDRRQETQYF
TGTGCCATCAGTGACAGGCGACAAGAGACCCAGTACTTC
>TRBD2|TRBV18|TRBJ2-7|NA
CASSPREAYEQYF
TGTGCCAGCTCACCTCGGGAGGCCTACGAGCAGTACTTC
>NA|TRBV19|TRBJ2-5|NA
CASSTGSGGLETQYF
TGTGCCAGTAGTACTGGCTCCGGGGGTTTGGAGACCCAGTACTTC
>NA|TRBV11-2|TRBJ2-7|NA
CASSLDNSYEQYF
TGTGCCAGCAGCTTAGACAACTCCTACGAGCAGTACTTC
>TRBD2|TRBV5-4|TRBJ2-7|NA
CASTKTGGLAVHEQYF
TGTGCCAGCACCAAAACCGGTGGACTAGCGGTCCACGAGCAGTACTTC
>TRBD1|TRBV11-2|TRBJ2-7|NA
CASSPRQGPSLYEQYF
TGTGCCAGCAGCCCACGACAGGGGCCAAGCCTATACGAGCAGTACTTC
>TRBD2|TRBV9|TRBJ2-1|NA
CASSPSSGRYNEQFF
TGTGCCAGCAGCCCCAGCAGCGGGAGGTACAATGAGCAGTTCTTC
>NA|TRBV29-1|TRBJ2-2|NA
CSVEGVGTGELFF
TGCAGCGTTGAAGGAGTGGGCACCGGGGAGCTGTTTTTT
>TRBD1|TRBV7-3|TRBJ2-3|NA
CASSGQGRGTDTQYF
TGTGCCAGCAGCGGACAGGGGAGGGGCACAGATACGCAGTATTTT
>NA|TRBV28|TRBJ1-3|NA
CASSLYGEFRNTIYF
TGTGCCAGCAGTTTATACGGGGAATTTAGAAACACCATATATTTT
>NA|TRBV5-4|TRBJ2-4|NA
CASSQGGSLKNIQYF
TGTGCCAGCAGCCAGGGTGGCAGCCTAAAAAACATTCAGTACTTC
>TRBD1|TRBV7-8|TRBJ2-5|NA
CASSWDREETQYF
TGTGCCAGCAGCTGGGACAGGGAGGAGACCCAGTACTTC
>NA|TRBV5-1|TRBJ2-7|NA
CASRGLLRPTDTPLYEQYF
TGCGCCAGCAGGGGTTTGTTGCGTCCAACCGACACTCCTCTCTACGAGCAGTACTTC
>TRBD1|TRBV29-1|TRBJ1-2|once
CSVDRAYTF
TGCAGCGTGGACAGGGCCTACACCTTC
>NA|TRBV29-1|TRBJ2-3|NA
CSVGGFSGVRDTDTQYF
TGCAGCGTTGGGGGGTTCTCAGGGGTAAGGGACACAGATACGCAGTATTTT
>NA|TRBV5-1|TRBJ2-4|NA
CASSLAPAGVAKNIQYF
TGCGCCAGCAGCTTGGCCCCCGCAGGGGTGGCCAAAAACATTCAGTACTTC
>TRBD1|TRBV10-3|TRBJ2-5|NA
CAISEGTGGRETQYF
TGTGCCATCAGTGAGGGGACAGGGGGCCGAGAGACCCAGTACTTC
>NA|TRBV5-4|TRBJ2-7|NA
CASGAGGGGEQYF
TGTGCCAGCGGTGCTGGGGGAGGGGGTGAGCAGTACTTC
>NA|TRBV5-6|TRBJ1-2|few
CASSLYSSYTF
TGTGCCAGCAGCTTGTACAGTTCCTACACCTTC
>TRBD2|TRBV5-1|TRBJ2-1|NA
CASSLGGLAVYNEQFF
TGCGCCAGCAGCTTGGGGGGACTAGCGGTTTACAATGAGCAGTTCTTC
>NA|TRBV29-1|TRBJ1-1|NA
CSVVPQGGWDVAFF
TGCAGCGTTGTCCCACAGGGAGGGTGGGATGTCGCTTTCTTT
>TRBD2|TRBV4-1|TRBJ2-2|once
CASSQVRETTGELFF
TGCGCCAGCAGCCAAGTGCGGGAGACCACCGGGGAGCTGTTTTTT
>NA|TRBV4-1|TRBJ2-3|NA
CASRVDSEGTQYF
TGCGCCAGCAGAGTGGACAGCGAGGGTACGCAGTATTTT
>NA|TRBV27|TRBJ2-3|NA
CASSTKRTKPLPGQYTDTQYF
TGTGCCAGCAGTACCAAGCGGACTAAGCCACTTCCGGGCCAATACACAGATACGCAGTATTTT
>NA|TRBV2|TRBJ1-5|NA
CASRGGQGAQPQHF
TGTGCCAGTCGGGGGGGACAAGGGGCTCAGCCCCAGCATTTT
>NA|TRBV2|TRBJ1-1|NA
CASSEREGTEAFF
TGTGCCAGCAGTGAAAGGGAGGGCACTGAAGCTTTCTTT
>NA|TRBV28|TRBJ2-7|NA
CASSLPWTETYEQYF
TGTGCCAGCAGCCTACCCTGGACTGAAACCTACGAGCAGTACTTC
>NA|TRBV4-2|TRBJ1-4|NA
CASSQGIQTGTNEKLFF
TGTGCCAGCAGCCAAGGGATCCAAACGGGAACTAATGAAAAACTGTTTTTT
>TRBD1|TRBV7-6|TRBJ2-6|NA
CASTSRDRASSGANVLTF
TGTGCCAGCACAAGTAGGGACAGGGCAAGCTCTGGGGCCAACGTCCTGACTTTC
>NA|TRBV21-1|TRBJ2-3|NA
CASSKSKDSHSTDTQYF
TGTGCCAGCAGCAAATCAAAGGACAGCCATAGCACAGATACGCAGTATTTT
>NA|TRBV5-4|TRBJ2-1|NA
CASSLGLAPYNEQFF
TGTGCCAGCAGCTTAGGTCTAGCCCCCTACAATGAGCAGTTCTTC
>NA|TRBV29-1|TRBJ2-7|NA
CSATEGSYEQYF
TGCAGCGCCACCGAGGGGAGCTACGAGCAGTACTTC
>NA|TRBV18|TRBJ2-1|NA
CASSPRSSLSYNEQFF
TGTGCCAGCTCACCTCGTTCGTCTCTCTCCTACAATGAGCAGTTCTTC
>NA|TRBV5-4|TRBJ2-3|NA
CASSFLQGSGTDTQYF
TGTGCCAGCAGCTTCCTCCAGGGATCGGGCACAGATACGCAGTATTTT
>NA|TRBV5-1|TRBJ1-1|NA
CASSYLGRSEAFF
TGCGCCAGCAGCTACTTAGGTCGATCTGAAGCTTTCTTT
>TRBD2|TRBV28|TRBJ2-1|NA
CASSFTSGGPHNEQFF
TGTGCCAGCAGTTTCACTAGCGGGGGTCCACACAATGAGCAGTTCTTC
>TRBD2|TRBV5-4|TRBJ2-3|NA
CASSFPAGVKDTQYF
TGTGCCAGCAGCTTCCCAGCGGGAGTAAAAGATACGCAGTATTTT
>TRBD2|TRBV27|TRBJ2-3|NA
CASSLIAGGSTDTQYF
TGTGCCAGCAGTTTAATAGCGGGAGGTAGCACAGATACGCAGTATTTT
>TRBD2|TRBV18|TRBJ2-7|NA
CASSRLALSSYEQYF
TGTGCCAGCTCTCGACTAGCGTTAAGCTCCTACGAGCAGTACTTC
>NA|TRBV5-6|TRBJ2-5|NA
CASSLGLSQETQYF
TGTGCCAGCAGCTTGGGTCTTTCGCAAGAGACCCAGTACTTC
>TRBD1|TRBV30|TRBJ2-7|NA
CAWTRGQGPHEQYF
TGTGCCTGGACCCGGGGACAGGGTCCCCACGAGCAGTACTTC
>TRBD2|TRBV5-6|TRBJ2-2|NA
CASTSAASGRALDTGELFF
TGTGCCAGCACATCGGCGGCTAGCGGGAGGGCCTTGGACACCGGGGAGCTGTTTTTT
>NA|TRBV7-3|TRBJ1-1|few
CASSLARYTEAFF
TGTGCCAGCAGCTTAGCCAGATACACTGAAGCTTTCTTT
>TRBD2|TRBV10-3|TRBJ2-7|NA
CAIRPGTSGYEQYF
TGTGCCATCAGACCCGGGACTAGCGGTTACGAGCAGTACTTC
>TRBD1|TRBV13|TRBJ2-5|NA
CASSPGQTQETQYF
TGTGCCAGCAGCCCGGGACAGACCCAAGAGACCCAGTACTTC
>NA|TRBV27|TRBJ2-1|NA
CASSLLVGGSYNEQFF
TGTGCCAGCAGTTTGCTCGTTGGCGGCTCCTACAATGAGCAGTTCTTC
>NA|TRBV10-2|TRBJ1-1|NA
CASSERTGSAMNTEAFF
TGCGCCAGCAGTGAACGAACAGGGTCGGCTATGAACACTGAAGCTTTCTTT
>NA|TRBV18|TRBJ2-5|NA
CASSLSQETQYF
TGTGCCAGCTCACTCTCCCAAGAGACCCAGTACTTC
>NA|TRBV7-3|TRBJ2-3|NA
CASSSTDPRRTQYF
TGTGCCAGCAGCTCGACAGATCCGCGCAGGACGCAGTATTTT